The following is a TCR beta chain sequence with its context. The antigen remains undetermined. The data originate from a study of T-cell reconstitution after alpha-beta-depleted transplantation in children. During its preparation, the TCRbeta library received unique molecular identifiers. TCRdb analysed the PCR reads with MiXCR anew, one entry per CDR3 protein. The sample yields a few hundred thousand distinct CDR3 sequences, 10% to 15% seen once. Findings and caveats of the study: Reportedly, only several hundred clones from non-depleted graft cells drove alpha-beta T-cell counts at about two months. Surviving recipient T cells and thymic progenitors produced the high day-60 TCRbeta diversity seen in some patients. When one year had passed after transplant, most T-cell counts and diversity came from newly produced T cells.

The clonotype was recovered from a male patient younger than 18 who had a stem cell transplant for acute myeloid leukemia, so the T cells may come from the graft donor. The source material was PBMCs, mostly from graft donor cells, sampled 360 days after TCRalphabeta/CD19-depleted stem cell transplant.

The CDR3 sequence is CAWSDTPNEKLFF. CDR3 nucleotide sequence: TGTGCCTGGAGTGACACCCCTAATGAAAAACTGTTTTTT. This chain connects TRBV30 to TRBJ1-4; D uncertain. CDR3 size: 13 residues. CDR1 and CDR2 (germline): GTSNPN, SVGIG (reference sequence). V lost 1 base to trimming and J lost 3 bases, with 6 bases between them.